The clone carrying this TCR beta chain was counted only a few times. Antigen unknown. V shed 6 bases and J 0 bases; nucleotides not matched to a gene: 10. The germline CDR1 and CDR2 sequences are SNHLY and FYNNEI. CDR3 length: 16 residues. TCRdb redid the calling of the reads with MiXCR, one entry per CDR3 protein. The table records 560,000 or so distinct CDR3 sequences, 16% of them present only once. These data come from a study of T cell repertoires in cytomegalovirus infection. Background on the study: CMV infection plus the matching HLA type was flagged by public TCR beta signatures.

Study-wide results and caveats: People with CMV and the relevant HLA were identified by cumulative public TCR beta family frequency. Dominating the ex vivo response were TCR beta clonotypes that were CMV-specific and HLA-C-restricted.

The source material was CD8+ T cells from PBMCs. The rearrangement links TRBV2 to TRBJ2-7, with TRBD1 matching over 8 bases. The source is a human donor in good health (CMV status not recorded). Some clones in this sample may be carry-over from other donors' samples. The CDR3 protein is CASSKGFGTGSYEQYF. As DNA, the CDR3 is TGTGCCAGCAGCAAAGGGTTTGGGACAGGCTCCTACGAGCAGTACTTC.